This entry lists 21 T cell receptor beta chains sequenced from one sample in a study of blood T cell repertoires in COVID-19. The data were produced by immunoSEQ multiplex PCR, yet TCRdb's version contains in-frame clones alone and is incomplete. This table has about 140,000 clones, over 70% appearing once. The sequencing sample was made of peripheral blood. The receptors were gathered from a man aged 55 to 70 with active or convalescent COVID-19.

The chain recombines TRBV21-1 with TRBJ1-2; the table's D call, TRBD1, has no DNA check behind it. TRBV21-1 is listed as a pseudogene. The CDR3 has 18 residues. The CDR3: CASSKIRDSGRANEGYTF. As DNA, the CDR3 is TGTGCCAGCAGCAAAATACGGGACAGTGGGCGGGCTAATGAGGGCTACACCTTC.

This sequence joins TRBV15 and TRBJ2-1; D call uncertain. There are 13 residues in the CDR3. The V gene's germline CDR1 is LNHNV and CDR2 YYDKDF (reference sequence). The V end lost 1 base, the J end lost 7 bases, and 8 bases lay between the germline ends. The CDR3 coding sequence is TGTGCCACCAGCAGAGGCGTTCTTAATGAGCAGTTCTTC. Translating gives CATSRGVLNEQFF.

This clone occurred a few times. Here the CDR3 DNA reads TGTGCCAGCATGCCGGGGGGGGCCGAAAAACTGTTTTTT. Residues: CASMPGGAEKLFF. The rearrangement joins TRBV6-5 to TRBJ1-4; D might be TRBD1 (6 bases). The CDR3 covers 13 residues. The V gene lost 7 bases and the J gene lost 8 bases, with 14 bases spanning the gap. The germline CDR1 and CDR2 sequences are MNHEY and SVGAGI.

V gene TRBV30 combines with J gene TRBJ1-5, with a possible D match to TRBD1 (6 bases). V lost 4 bases and J 1 base, leaving 11 bases between the germline ends. Germline CDR1 and CDR2: GTSNPN and SVGIG (reference sequence). This CDR3 spans 14 amino acids. The CDR3, as DNA: TGTGCCTGGACAGGGGCGTTCAGCAATCAGCCCCAGCATTTT. This translates into CAWTGAFSNQPQHF.

The V gene is TRBV24-1, the J gene TRBJ2-7; 12 bases map to TRBD1. The germline V gene encodes CDR1 KGHDR and CDR2 SFDVKD. Trimming took 3 bases from V and 3 from J; bases not matched to a gene: 11. CDR3 length: 18 amino acids. CDR3 region: CATSDNRDRGRGVYEQYF. In DNA form, the CDR3 reads TGTGCCACCAGTGATAACCGGGACAGGGGGCGCGGGGTCTACGAGCAGTACTTC.

This clone came up a few times. The rearrangement uses TRBV27 and TRBJ1-1, with 7 bases aligning to TRBD1. The length of the CDR3 is 13 residues. V gave up 2 bases and J gave up 11 bases; unmatched junction bases: 8. The germline CDR1 and CDR2 sequences are MNHEY and SMNVEV (reference sequence). CDR3 region: CASSLRGGQEAFF. In DNA form, the CDR3 reads TGTGCCAGCAGTTTAAGGGGAGGACAGGAGGCTTTCTTT.

The CDR3 bases are TGTGCCAGCAGTGAGCACAGCTCTGGGGCCAACGTCCTGACTTTC. Translation gives CASSEHSSGANVLTF. The chain uses TRBV25-1 and TRBJ2-6; no firm D call. Germline lookup yields CDR1 MGHDK and CDR2 SYGVNS. CDR3 length: 15 amino acids. V gave up 3 bases and J gave up 0 bases, with 6 bases separating them.

The gene calls are TRBV19 and TRBJ2-3, with TRBD1 identical over 7 bases. CDR3 length equals 16 residues. Germline V gives CDR1 LNHDA, CDR2 SQIVND (reference sequence). The ends lost 5 bases at V and 1 base at J; junction bases unmatched: 9. This CDR3 is CASSRYEGAGTDTQYF. In DNA, the CDR3 is TGTGCCAGTAGTCGCTACGAGGGGGCGGGCACAGATACGCAGTATTTT.

The gene calls are TRBV28 and TRBJ1-2; D not resolved. Germline CDR1 and CDR2: MDHEN and SYDVKM. Trimming took off 8 bases at V and 6 bases at J, with 16 bases between the two ends. CDR3 length: 13 amino acids. CDR3 in DNA: TGTGCCAGCTACGGAGGGCCTGGAGATGGCTACACCTTC. Its translation: CASYGGPGDGYTF.

The chain carries TRBV29-1 and TRBJ2-7, with TRBD2 matching over 10 bases. Germline-derived CDR1 and CDR2 are SQVTM and ANQGSEA. V was clipped by 2 bases and J by 2 bases; unmatched bases: 9. This CDR3 region has 16 residues. CDR3 amino acids: CSVEYLAGEGPYEQYF. In nucleotides, the CDR3 is TGCAGCGTTGAATACCTAGCGGGAGAGGGCCCCTACGAGCAGTACTTC.

CDR3 protein: CAISEPSPGETQYF. The DNA of the CDR3 is TGTGCCATCAGTGAGCCCTCCCCCGGGGAGACCCAGTACTTC. The genes are TRBV10-3 and TRBJ2-5; D gene uncertain. The germline gives CDR1 ENHRY, CDR2 SYGVKD. V gave up 2 bases and J gave up 5 bases, with 12 bases separating them. The CDR3 is 14 amino acids.

The chain joins TRBV10-1 to TRBJ1-2; possible D gene TRBD1, 6 bases. V was cut by 3 bases and J by 6 bases, with 29 bases left in between. The CDR3 sequence is 19 residues long. Germline values: CDR1 WNHNN, CDR2 SYGVQD (reference sequence). CDR3 sequence (DNA): TGCGCCAGCAGTGATGGTCCCGGGACACCCGCCTCCCCTAGCCATGGCTACACCTTC. It is translated as CASSDGPGTPASPSHGYTF.

The J gene is TRBJ2-1, the V gene TRBV11-2, with 12 bases aligning to TRBD2. V shed 5 bases, J shed 9 bases, and the junction held 11 bases outside the gene matches. The CDR3 has 16 residues. The V gene's germline CDR1 is SGHAT and CDR2 FQNNGV. The CDR3 loop is CASSHITSGRLTEQFF. The CDR3 coding sequence is TGTGCCAGCAGCCACATAACTAGCGGGAGGCTGACTGAGCAGTTCTTC.

This chain joins TRBV28 and TRBJ2-3; D perhaps matches TRBD1 (5 bases). This CDR3 comprises 14 residues. The germline V gene encodes CDR1 MDHEN and CDR2 SYDVKM. The ends were cut back, 7 bases at V and 3 bases at J, with 14 bases in the middle. The DNA for the CDR3 is TGTGCCAGCACCACTGGCCAGGGAACAGATACGCAGTATTTT. Encoded protein: CASTTGQGTDTQYF. Using reference TRBV28 and TRBJ2-3 for the parts outside the CDR3, the full variable domain is DVKVTQSSRYLVKRTGEKVFLECVQDMDHENMFWYRQDPGLGLRLIYFSYDVKMKEKGDIPEGYSVSREKKERFSLILESASTNQTSMYLCASTTGQGTDTQYFGPGTRLTVL.

In the case of this clone: This sample includes further DNA sequences coding for the same CDR3. The V gene is TRBV6-5, the J gene TRBJ2-7; 7 positions match TRBD2. This CDR3 has 14 residues. V shed 5 bases, J shed 0 bases, and the junction held 4 bases outside the gene matches. Germline V gives CDR1 MNHEY, CDR2 SVGAGI. As DNA, the CDR3 is TGTGCCAGCAGTCGAGCGGGAAGCTCCTACGAGCAGTACTTC. Protein sequence: CASSRAGSSYEQYF.

This sequence joins TRBV5-1 and TRBJ2-7; 9 bases are shared with TRBD1. The CDR3 extends over 15 amino acids. The junction had 10 bases not matched to a gene; V was cut back by 4 bases and J by 5 bases. Germline V gene sequence: CDR1 SGHRS, CDR2 YFSETQ. CDR3 bases: TGCGCCAGCAGCCGGGGAGACAGGGGGACAGACGAGCAGTACTTC. Translating gives CASSRGDRGTDEQYF.

The V call is TRBV2, the J call TRBJ1-3; a possible D gene is TRBD1 (5 bases). Germline loops: CDR1 SNHLY, CDR2 FYNNEI. V lost 4 bases, J lost 4 bases, and 8 bases lay in between. The CDR3 totals 13 residues. The CDR3 is CASSGQLGNTIYF. The CDR3 DNA is TGTGCCAGCAGTGGACAGCTCGGAAACACCATATATTTT.

The chain uses TRBV5-5 and TRBJ1-5; 8 bases map to TRBD1. The V gene's germline CDR1 is SGHKS and CDR2 YYEKEE (reference sequence). The CDR3 is made up of 15 amino acids. J lost 6 bases, V lost 3 bases, and 8 bases had no gene match. The CDR3 DNA is TGTGCCAGCAGCTCCTCAGGGGGCGGAGGTCAGCCCCAGCATTTT. Translating gives CASSSSGGGGQPQHF.

V gene TRBV24-1 combines with J gene TRBJ2-3; tentatively, D is TRBD2 (6 bases). V lost 4 bases to trimming and J lost 2 bases, with 12 bases between them. CDR3 length: 15 residues. Germline V gene sequence: CDR1 KGHDR, CDR2 SFDVKD. In DNA, the CDR3 is TGTGCCACCAGTGACCTTAGCGGAGCCACAGATACGCAGTATTTT. This sequence encodes CATSDLSGATDTQYF.

V is TRBV11-2 and J is TRBJ1-6; TRBD1 agrees at 8 bases. CDR1 and CDR2 (germline): SGHAT, FQNNGV. The CDR3 is 15 residues long. V dropped 2 bases and J dropped 7; count of bases not matched to a gene: 4. The CDR3 region is CASSLTGGGNSPLHF. The CDR3 nucleotides read TGTGCCAGCAGCTTAACAGGGGGAGGAAATTCACCCCTCCACTTT.

The rearrangement uses TRBV18 and TRBJ1-2; D perhaps matches TRBD1 (5 bases). This CDR3 is 13 amino acids long. In germline, CDR1 is KGHSH, CDR2 LQKENI. V lost 3 bases to trimming and J lost 7 bases, with 12 bases between them. Here the CDR3 DNA reads TGTGCCAGCTCACCGCGGGACTATCTTGGCTACACCTTC. Encoded protein: CASSPRDYLGYTF.